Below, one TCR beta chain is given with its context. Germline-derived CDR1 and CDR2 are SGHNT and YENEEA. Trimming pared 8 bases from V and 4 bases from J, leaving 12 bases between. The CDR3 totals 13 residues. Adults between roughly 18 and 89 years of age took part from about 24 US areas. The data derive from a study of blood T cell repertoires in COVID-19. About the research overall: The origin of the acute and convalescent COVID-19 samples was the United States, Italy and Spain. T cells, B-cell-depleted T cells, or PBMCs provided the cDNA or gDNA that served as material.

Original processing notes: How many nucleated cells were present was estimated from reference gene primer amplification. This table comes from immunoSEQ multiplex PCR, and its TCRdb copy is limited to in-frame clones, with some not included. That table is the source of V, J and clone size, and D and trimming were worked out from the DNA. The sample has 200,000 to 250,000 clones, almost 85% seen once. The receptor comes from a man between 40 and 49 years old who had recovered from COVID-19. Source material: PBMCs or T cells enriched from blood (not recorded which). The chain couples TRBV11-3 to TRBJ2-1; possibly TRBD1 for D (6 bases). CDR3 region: CASPSGTYNEQFF. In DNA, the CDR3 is TGTGCCAGCCCGTCCGGGACATACAATGAGCAGTTCTTC.